Below are 9 T cell receptor beta chains sequenced from a single sample in a study of CD8 T cell repertoires and HIV-1 epitope variants. Their antigens are not known. The assay was immunoSEQ multiplex PCR, and TCRdb's table has in-frame clones only and misses some. The profile shows about 5,400 clones, 50% to 75% of them singletons. The sample comprised cultured CD8+ T cells derived from PBMCs. The receptors derive from a male donor with HIV.

This clone was picked up a small number of times. This chain connects TRBV29-1 to TRBJ2-7; TRBD2 matches at 7 bases. This CDR3 is 15 amino acids long. CDR1 and CDR2 from the germline V gene are SQVTM and ANQGSEA. V trimming: 4 bases; J trimming: 2 bases; junction bases outside the gene matches: 11. The CDR3 spells CSVVLRLADTYEQYF. The CDR3 DNA reads TGCAGCGTTGTTTTAAGACTAGCCGATACCTACGAGCAGTACTTC.

In its sample, this clone was seen a few times. This sequence joins TRBV4-3 and TRBJ2-1, with 10 bases that match TRBD2. With 0 bases clipped from V and 9 bases from J, the junction kept 8 bases outside the gene matches. Germline values: CDR1 LGHNA, CDR2 YSLEER. The CDR3 length is 16 residues. CDR3 sequence reads: CASSQDTSGGASEQFF. The CDR3 nucleotides are TGCGCCAGCAGCCAAGATACAAGCGGGGGGGCAAGTGAGCAGTTCTTC.

This clone was recorded only once. V usage is TRBV19 and J usage is TRBJ2-1; D possibly corresponds to TRBD2 (5 bases). This CDR3 is 15 amino acids long. Looked up from germline, CDR1 is LNHDA and CDR2 is SQIVND (reference sequence). The ends were cut back, 5 bases at V and 0 bases at J, with 11 bases in the middle. The DNA for the CDR3 is TGTGCCAGTAGTCCCGGAACTAGCTCCTACAATGAGCAGTTCTTC. Amino acids: CASSPGTSSYNEQFF.

This chain uses TRBV28 with TRBJ2-7; the match to TRBD1 covers 7 bases. Trimming cost V 4 bases and J 2 bases; bases outside gene matches: 17. CDR1 and CDR2 (germline): MDHEN, SYDVKM. This CDR3 contains 18 residues. The CDR3: CASSYVGGMGTATYEQYF. DNA for the CDR3: TGTGCCAGCAGTTATGTTGGGGGTATGGGGACAGCCACCTACGAGCAGTACTTC.

The chain recombines TRBV7-8 with TRBJ2-7; D gene unclear. The germline V gene encodes CDR1 SGHVS and CDR2 FQNEAQ. The CDR3 loop spans 11 amino acids. Trimming removed 5 bases at V and 6 bases at J, with 8 bases between. CDR3 sequence: CASSPHPEQYF. Here the CDR3 DNA reads TGTGCCAGCAGCCCGCATCCCGAGCAGTACTTC.

The chain links TRBV4-2 to TRBJ1-5, with unresolved D. Germline V gene data show CDR1 as LGHNA and CDR2 as YNFKEQ. Trimming left V 0 bases short and J 0 bases short, with 9 bases between. The CDR3 consists of 16 residues. The CDR3 loop reads CASSQEGGVSNQPQHF. CDR3 sequence (DNA): TGTGCCAGCAGCCAAGAAGGAGGAGTTAGCAATCAGCCCCAGCATTTT.

The chain has TRBV2 and TRBJ2-3; D perhaps matches TRBD2 (5 bases). CDR3 size: 11 residues. The V gene's germline CDR1 is SNHLY and CDR2 FYNNEI. CDR3 residues: CARELTDTQYF. The DNA of the CDR3 is TGTGCGAGGGAACTCACAGATACGCAGTATTTT.

CDR3: CSVEESLTYGTEAFF. The CDR3 DNA follows: TGCAGCGTTGAAGAGTCGTTAACGTATGGCACTGAAGCTTTCTTT. The rearrangement uses TRBV29-1 and TRBJ1-1; D uncertain. V was trimmed by 0 bases and J by 4 bases, leaving 15 bases between them. Germline assignment: CDR1 SQVTM and CDR2 ANQGSEA. This CDR3 spans 15 amino acids. Using reference TRBV29-1 and TRBJ1-1 for the parts outside the CDR3, the full variable domain is SAVISQKPSRDICQRGTSLTIQCQVDSQVTMMFWYRQQPGQSLTLIATANQGSEATYESGFVIDKFPISRPNLTFSTLTVSNMSPEDSSIYLCSVEESLTYGTEAFFGQGTRLTVV.

This chain connects TRBV29-1 to TRBJ2-5; 10 bases fit TRBD2. Germline V gene lookup returns CDR1 SQVTM and CDR2 ANQGSEA. The CDR3 totals 13 residues. V shed 6 bases, J shed 3 bases, and the junction held 4 bases outside the gene matches. The CDR3 region has the DNA TGCAGCGTGGCCCTAGCGGGGGAAGAGACCCAGTACTTC. Translation gives CSVALAGEETQYF.